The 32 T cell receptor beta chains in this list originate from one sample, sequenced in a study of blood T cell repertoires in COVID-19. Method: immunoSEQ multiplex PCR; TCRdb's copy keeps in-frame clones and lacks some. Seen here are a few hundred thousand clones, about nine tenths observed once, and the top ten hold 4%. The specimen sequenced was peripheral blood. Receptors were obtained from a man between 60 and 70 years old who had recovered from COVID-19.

The chain's CDR3 is CASSLKAGRGELFF. The CDR3 DNA follows: TGTGCCAGCAGCTTAAAGGCGGGAAGGGGGGAGCTGTTTTTT. This chain uses TRBV7-9 with TRBJ2-2; D might be TRBD2 (6 bases). The CDR3 covers 14 residues. Germline V lookup: CDR1 SEHNR, CDR2 FQNEAQ (reference sequence). The germline V and J ends were trimmed by 2 bases and 8 bases, with 12 bases remaining between them.

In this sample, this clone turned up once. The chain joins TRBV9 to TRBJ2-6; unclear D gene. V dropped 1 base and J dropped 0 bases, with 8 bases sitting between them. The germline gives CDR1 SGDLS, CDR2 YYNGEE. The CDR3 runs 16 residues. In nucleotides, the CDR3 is TGTGCCAGCAGCGTAATTGGCGGCTCTGGGGCCAACGTCCTGACTTTC. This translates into CASSVIGGSGANVLTF.

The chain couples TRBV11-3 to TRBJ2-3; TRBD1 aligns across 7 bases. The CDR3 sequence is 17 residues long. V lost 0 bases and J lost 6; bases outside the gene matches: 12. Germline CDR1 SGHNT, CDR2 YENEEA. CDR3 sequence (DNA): TGTGCCAGCAGCTTAGATCTGGCAGGGGGTGGTTTGGATACGCAGTATTTT. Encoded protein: CASSLDLAGGGLDTQYF.

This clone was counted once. CDR3 sequence reads: CASSFGSSGNTIYF. For the CDR3, the DNA is TGTGCCAGCAGCTTCGGGAGCTCTGGAAACACCATATATTTT. The V and J genes are TRBV11-2 and TRBJ1-3; D is ambiguous. Deletions cut 3 bases from V and 0 bases from J, with 6 bases between. The CDR3 is 14 residues long. CDR1 is SGHAT and CDR2 is FQNNGV in the germline V gene.

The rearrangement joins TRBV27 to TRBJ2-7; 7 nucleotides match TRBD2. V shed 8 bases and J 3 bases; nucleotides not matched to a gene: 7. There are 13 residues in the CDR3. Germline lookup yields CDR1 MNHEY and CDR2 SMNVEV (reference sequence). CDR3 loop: CASRAGYHYEQYF. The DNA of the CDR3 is TGTGCCAGCCGAGCGGGGTACCACTACGAGCAGTACTTC.

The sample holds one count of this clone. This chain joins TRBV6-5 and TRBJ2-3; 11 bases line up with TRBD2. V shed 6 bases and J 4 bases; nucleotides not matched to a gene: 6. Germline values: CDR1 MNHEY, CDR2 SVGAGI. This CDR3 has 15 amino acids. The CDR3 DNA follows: TGTGCCAGCAGGTTTAGCGGGGGGGCAGCAGATACGCAGTATTTT. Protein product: CASRFSGGAADTQYF.

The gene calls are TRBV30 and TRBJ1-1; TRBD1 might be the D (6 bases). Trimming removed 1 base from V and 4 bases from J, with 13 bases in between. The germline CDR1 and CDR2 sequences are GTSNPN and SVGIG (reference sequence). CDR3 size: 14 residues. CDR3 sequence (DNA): TGTGCCTGGAGTGGCGCAGGGGCGGGCACTGAAGCTTTCTTT. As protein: CAWSGAGAGTEAFF.

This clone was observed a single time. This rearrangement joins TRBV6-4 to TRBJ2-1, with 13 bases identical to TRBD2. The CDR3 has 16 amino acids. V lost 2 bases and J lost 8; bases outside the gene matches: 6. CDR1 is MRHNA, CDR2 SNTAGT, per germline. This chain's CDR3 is CASSDKTSGGADEQFF. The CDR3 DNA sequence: TGTGCCAGCAGTGACAAAACTAGCGGGGGGGCGGATGAGCAGTTCTTC.

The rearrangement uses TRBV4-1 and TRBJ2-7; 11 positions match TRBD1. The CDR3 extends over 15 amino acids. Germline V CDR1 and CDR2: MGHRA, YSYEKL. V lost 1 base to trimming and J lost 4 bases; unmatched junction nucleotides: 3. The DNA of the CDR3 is TGCGCCAGCAGCCAAGGGACAGGGGGCTGGTACGAGCAGTACTTC. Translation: CASSQGTGGWYEQYF.

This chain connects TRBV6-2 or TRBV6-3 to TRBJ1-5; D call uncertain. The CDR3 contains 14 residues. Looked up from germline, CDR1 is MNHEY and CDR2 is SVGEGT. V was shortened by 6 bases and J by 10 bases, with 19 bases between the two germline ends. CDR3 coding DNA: TGTGCCAGCAGCTCTTTGGGCAGACCAAATCCCCAGCATTTT. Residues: CASSSLGRPNPQHF.

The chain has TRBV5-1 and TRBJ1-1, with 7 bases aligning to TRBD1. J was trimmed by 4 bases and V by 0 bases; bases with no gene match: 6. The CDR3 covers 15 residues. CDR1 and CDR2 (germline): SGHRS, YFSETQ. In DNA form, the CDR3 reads TGCGCCAGCAGCTTGGCCCAACAGGGGACCACTGAAGCTTTCTTT. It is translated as CASSLAQQGTTEAFF.

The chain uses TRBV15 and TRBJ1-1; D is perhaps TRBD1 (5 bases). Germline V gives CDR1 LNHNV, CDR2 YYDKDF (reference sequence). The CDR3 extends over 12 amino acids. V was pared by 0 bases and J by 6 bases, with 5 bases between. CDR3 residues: CATSRDRAEAFF. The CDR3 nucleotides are TGTGCCACCAGCAGAGACAGGGCTGAAGCTTTCTTT. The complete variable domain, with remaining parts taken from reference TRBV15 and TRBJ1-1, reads DAMVIQNPRYQVTQFGKPVTLSCSQTLNHNVMYWYQQKSSQAPKLLFHYYDKDFNNEADTPDNFQSRRPNTSFCFLDIRSPGLGDTAMYLCATSRDRAEAFFGQGTRLTVV.

CDR3 DNA: TGTGCCGGGCAGGCCCGAAGCGGGGAGCAGTACTTC. Translation gives CAGQARSGEQYF. The chain is built from TRBV28 and TRBJ2-7, with a possible D match to TRBD2 (6 bases). V was shortened by 11 bases and J by 7 bases, with 18 bases between the two germline ends. Per germline, CDR1 MDHEN and CDR2 SYDVKM. The CDR3 is 12 amino acids.

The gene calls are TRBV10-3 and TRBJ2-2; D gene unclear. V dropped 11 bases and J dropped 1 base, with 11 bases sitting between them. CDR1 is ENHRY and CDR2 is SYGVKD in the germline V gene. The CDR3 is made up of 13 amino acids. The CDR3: CAFFRQNTGELFF. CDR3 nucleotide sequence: TGTGCCTTCTTTAGACAGAACACCGGGGAGCTGTTTTTT.

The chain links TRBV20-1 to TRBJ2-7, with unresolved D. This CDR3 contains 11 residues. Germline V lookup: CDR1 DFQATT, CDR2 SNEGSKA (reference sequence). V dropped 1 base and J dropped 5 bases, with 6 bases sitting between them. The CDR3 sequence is CSARVQDEQYF. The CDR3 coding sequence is TGCAGTGCTAGAGTGCAGGACGAGCAGTACTTC.

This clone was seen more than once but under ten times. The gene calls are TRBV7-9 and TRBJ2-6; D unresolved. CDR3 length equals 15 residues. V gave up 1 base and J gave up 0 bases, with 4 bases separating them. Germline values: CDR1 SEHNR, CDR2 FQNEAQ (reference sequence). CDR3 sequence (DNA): TGTGCCAGCAGCTTAGGGCTCTCTGGGGCCAACGTCCTGACTTTC. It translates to CASSLGLSGANVLTF.

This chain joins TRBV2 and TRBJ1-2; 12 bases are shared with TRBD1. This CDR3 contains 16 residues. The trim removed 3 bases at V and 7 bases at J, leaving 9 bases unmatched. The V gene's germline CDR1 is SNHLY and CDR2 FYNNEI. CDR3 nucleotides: TGTGCCAGCAGTGAGATTGGGACAGGGGGCTTTAGTGGCTACACCTTC. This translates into CASSEIGTGGFSGYTF.

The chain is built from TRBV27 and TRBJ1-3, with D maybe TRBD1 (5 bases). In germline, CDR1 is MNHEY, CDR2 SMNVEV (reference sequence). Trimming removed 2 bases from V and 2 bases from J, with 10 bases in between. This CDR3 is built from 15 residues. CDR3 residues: CASSLGSGAGNTIYF. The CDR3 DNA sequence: TGTGCCAGCAGTTTAGGGTCGGGGGCTGGAAACACCATATATTTT.

CDR3: CASSLGRTGDGYTF. CDR3 DNA: TGTGCCAGCAGCTTGGGCCGGACAGGGGATGGCTACACCTTC. The V call is TRBV5-6, the J call TRBJ1-2; 9 nucleotides align to TRBD1. CDR1 is SGHDT and CDR2 is YYEEEE in the germline V gene. CDR3 length equals 14 residues. Trimming removed 0 bases from V and 6 bases from J; junction bases left unmatched: 3.

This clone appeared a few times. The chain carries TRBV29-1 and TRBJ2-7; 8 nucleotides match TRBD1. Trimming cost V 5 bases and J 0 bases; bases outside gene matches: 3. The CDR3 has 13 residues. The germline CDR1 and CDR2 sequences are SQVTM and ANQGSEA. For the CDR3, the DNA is TGCAGCGTTCGACAGGGGCGCTCCTACGAGCAGTACTTC. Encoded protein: CSVRQGRSYEQYF.

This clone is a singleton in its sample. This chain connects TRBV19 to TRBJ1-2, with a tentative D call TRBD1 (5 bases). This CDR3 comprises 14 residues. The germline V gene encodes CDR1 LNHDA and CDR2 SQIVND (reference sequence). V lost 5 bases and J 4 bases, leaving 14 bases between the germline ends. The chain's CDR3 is CASSPMQGLYGYTF. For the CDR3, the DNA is TGTGCCAGTAGTCCAATGCAGGGCCTCTATGGCTACACCTTC. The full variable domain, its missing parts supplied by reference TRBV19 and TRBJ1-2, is DGGITQSPKYLFRKEGQNVTLSCEQNLNHDAMYWYRQDPGQGLRLIYYSQIVNDFQKGDIAEGYSVSREKKESFPLTVTSAQKNPTAFYLCASSPMQGLYGYTFGSGTRLTVV.

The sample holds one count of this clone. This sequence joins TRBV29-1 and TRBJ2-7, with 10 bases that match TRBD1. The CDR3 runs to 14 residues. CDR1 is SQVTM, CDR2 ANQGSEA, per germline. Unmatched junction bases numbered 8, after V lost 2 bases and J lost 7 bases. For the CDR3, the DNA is TGCAGCGTTGAAACGACAGGGGGCCCCGGAGAGCAGTACTTC. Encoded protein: CSVETTGGPGEQYF.

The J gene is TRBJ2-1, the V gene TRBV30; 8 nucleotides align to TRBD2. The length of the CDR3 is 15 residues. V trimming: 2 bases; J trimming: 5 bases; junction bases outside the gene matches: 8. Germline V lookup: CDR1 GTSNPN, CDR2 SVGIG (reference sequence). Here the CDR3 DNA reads TGTGCCTGGAGTCTTCAGCGGGGGTCCAACAATGAGCAGTTCTTC. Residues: CAWSLQRGSNNEQFF.

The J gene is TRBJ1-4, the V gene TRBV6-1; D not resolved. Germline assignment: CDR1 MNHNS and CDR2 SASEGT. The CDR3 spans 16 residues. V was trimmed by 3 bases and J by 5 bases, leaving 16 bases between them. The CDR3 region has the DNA TGTGCCAGCAGTGACGGTAGGCGGGTGCAAAATGAAAAACTGTTTTTT. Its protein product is CASSDGRRVQNEKLFF.

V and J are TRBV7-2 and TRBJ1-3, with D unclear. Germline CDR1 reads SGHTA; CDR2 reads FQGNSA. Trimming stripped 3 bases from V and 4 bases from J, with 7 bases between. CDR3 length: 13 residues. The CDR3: CASSLRNGNTIYF. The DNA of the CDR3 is TGTGCCAGCAGCTTGAGGAACGGAAACACCATATATTTT.

In DNA form, the CDR3 reads TGTGCCAGCAGCCAAGGGTACATAGAGCAGTACTTC. Translated: CASSQGYIEQYF. The chain employs TRBV4-2 and TRBJ2-7; D remains unclear. V was pared by 1 base and J by 7 bases, with 8 bases between. The CDR3 has 12 amino acids. Looked up from germline, CDR1 is LGHNA and CDR2 is YNFKEQ.

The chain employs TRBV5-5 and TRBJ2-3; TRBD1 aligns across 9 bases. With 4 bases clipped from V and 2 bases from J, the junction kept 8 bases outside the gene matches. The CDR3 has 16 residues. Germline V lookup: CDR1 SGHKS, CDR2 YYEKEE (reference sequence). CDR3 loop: CASSPGDRDLTDTQYF. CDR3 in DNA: TGTGCCAGCAGCCCGGGGGACAGGGACCTCACAGATACGCAGTATTTT.

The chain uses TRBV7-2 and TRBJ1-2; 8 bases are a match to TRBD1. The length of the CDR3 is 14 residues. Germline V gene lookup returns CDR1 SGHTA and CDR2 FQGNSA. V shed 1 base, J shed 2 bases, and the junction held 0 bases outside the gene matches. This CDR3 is CASSLGDRNYGYTF. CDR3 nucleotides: TGTGCCAGCAGCTTAGGGGACAGGAACTATGGCTACACCTTC.

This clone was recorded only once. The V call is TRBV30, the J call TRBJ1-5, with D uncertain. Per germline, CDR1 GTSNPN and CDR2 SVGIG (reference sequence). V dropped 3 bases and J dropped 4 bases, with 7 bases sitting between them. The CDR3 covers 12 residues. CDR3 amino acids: CAWRQPNQPQHF. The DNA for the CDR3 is TGTGCCTGGAGACAGCCGAATCAGCCCCAGCATTTT.

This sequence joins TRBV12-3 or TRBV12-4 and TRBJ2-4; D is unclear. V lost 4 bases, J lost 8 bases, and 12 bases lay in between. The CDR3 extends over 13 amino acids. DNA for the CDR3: TGTGCCAGCAGTTCGGAGCCTTCGGACATTCAGTACTTC. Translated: CASSSEPSDIQYF.

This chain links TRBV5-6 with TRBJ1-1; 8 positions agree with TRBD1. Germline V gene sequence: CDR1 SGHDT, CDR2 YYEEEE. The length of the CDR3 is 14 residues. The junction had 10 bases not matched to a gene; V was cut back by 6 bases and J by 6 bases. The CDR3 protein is CASKGTGGASEAFF. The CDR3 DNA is TGTGCCAGCAAAGGAACAGGGGGAGCATCTGAAGCTTTCTTT.

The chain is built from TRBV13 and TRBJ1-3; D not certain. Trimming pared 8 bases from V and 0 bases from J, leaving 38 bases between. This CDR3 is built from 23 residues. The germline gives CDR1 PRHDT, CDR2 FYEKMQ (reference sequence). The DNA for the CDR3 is TGTGCCAGCCTCAGCATCGCCGATCCTTCTCTGATCGTCCCCGACATCTCTGGAAACACCATATATTTT. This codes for CASLSIADPSLIVPDISGNTIYF.